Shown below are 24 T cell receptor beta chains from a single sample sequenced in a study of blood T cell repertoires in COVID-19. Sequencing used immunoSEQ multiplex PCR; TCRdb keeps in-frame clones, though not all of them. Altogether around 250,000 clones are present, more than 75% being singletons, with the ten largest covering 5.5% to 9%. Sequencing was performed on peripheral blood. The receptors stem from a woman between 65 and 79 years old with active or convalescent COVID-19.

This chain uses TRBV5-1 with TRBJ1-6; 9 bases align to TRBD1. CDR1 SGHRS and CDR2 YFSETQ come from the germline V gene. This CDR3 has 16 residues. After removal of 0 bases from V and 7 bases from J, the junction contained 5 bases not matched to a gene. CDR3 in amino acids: CASSLDGTGRNSPLHF. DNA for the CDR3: TGCGCCAGCAGCTTGGACGGGACAGGGAGGAATTCACCCCTCCACTTT.

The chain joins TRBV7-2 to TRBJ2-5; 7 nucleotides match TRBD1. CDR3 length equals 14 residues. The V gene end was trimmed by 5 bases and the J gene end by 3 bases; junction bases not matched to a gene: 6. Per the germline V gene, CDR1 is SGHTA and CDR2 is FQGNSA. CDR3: CASSAPDREETQYF. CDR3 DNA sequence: TGTGCCAGCAGCGCACCAGACAGGGAAGAGACCCAGTACTTC.

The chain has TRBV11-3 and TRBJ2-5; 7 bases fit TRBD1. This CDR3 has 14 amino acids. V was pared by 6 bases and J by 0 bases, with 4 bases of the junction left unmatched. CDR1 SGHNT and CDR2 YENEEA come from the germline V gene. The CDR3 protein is CASSAQGYQETQYF. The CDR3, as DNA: TGTGCCAGCAGTGCACAGGGGTACCAAGAGACCCAGTACTTC.

Here the CDR3 reads CSARRGKSYTF. In nucleotides, the CDR3 is TGCAGTGCCCGTAGGGGGAAAAGCTACACCTTC. V is TRBV20-1 and J is TRBJ1-2, with D possibly matching TRBD1 (6 bases). Looked up from germline, CDR1 is DFQATT and CDR2 is SNEGSKA (reference sequence). This CDR3 region has 11 residues. Trimming took off 6 bases at V and 9 bases at J, with 14 bases between the two ends.

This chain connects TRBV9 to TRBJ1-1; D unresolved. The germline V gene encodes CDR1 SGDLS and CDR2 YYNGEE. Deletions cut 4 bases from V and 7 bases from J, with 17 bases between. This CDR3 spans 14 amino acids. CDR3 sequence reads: CASSPTDYGGEAFF. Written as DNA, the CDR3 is TGTGCCAGCAGCCCAACAGATTATGGAGGTGAAGCTTTCTTT.

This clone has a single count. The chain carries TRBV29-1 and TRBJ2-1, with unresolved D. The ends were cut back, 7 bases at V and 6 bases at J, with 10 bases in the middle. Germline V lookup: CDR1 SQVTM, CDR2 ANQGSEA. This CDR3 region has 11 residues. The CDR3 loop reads CSAKRGNEQFF. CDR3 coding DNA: TGCAGCGCAAAGAGAGGCAATGAGCAGTTCTTC.

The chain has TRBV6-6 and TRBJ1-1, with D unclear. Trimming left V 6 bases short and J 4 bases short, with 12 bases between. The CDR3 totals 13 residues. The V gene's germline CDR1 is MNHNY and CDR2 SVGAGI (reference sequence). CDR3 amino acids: CASSPAGFTEAFF. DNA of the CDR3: TGTGCCAGCAGCCCCGCGGGGTTCACTGAAGCTTTCTTT.

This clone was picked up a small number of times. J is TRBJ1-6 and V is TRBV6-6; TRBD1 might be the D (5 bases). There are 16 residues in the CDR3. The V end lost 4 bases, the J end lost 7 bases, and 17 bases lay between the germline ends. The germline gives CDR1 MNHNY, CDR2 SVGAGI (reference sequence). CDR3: CASSLDIVQANSPLHF. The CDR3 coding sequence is TGTGCCAGCAGTTTGGATATAGTACAGGCAAATTCACCCCTCCACTTT.

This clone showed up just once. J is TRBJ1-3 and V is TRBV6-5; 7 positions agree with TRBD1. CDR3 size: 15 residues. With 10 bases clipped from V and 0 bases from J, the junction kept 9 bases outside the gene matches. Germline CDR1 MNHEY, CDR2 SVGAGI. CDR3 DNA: TGTGCCACCTGGGACAGAACTACCTCTGGAAACACCATATATTTT. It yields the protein CATWDRTTSGNTIYF.

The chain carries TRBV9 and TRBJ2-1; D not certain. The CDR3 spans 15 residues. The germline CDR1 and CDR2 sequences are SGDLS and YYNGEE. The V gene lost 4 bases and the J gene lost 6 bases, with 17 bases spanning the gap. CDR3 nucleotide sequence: TGTGCCAGCAGCTCCTTATCCGGTCCTCCCAATGAGCAGTTCTTC. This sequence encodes CASSSLSGPPNEQFF.

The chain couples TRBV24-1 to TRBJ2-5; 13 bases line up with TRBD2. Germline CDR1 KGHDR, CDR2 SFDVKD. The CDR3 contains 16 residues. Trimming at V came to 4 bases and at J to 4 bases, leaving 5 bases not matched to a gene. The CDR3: CATSDTSGGARETQYF. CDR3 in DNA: TGTGCCACCAGTGACACTAGCGGGGGGGCCCGAGAGACCCAGTACTTC.

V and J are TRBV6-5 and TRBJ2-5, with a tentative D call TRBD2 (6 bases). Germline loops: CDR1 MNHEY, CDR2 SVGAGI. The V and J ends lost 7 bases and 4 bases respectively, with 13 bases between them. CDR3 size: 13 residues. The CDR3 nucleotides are TGTGCCAGCACCATCAGCGGGTCAGAGACCCAGTACTTC. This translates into CASTISGSETQYF.

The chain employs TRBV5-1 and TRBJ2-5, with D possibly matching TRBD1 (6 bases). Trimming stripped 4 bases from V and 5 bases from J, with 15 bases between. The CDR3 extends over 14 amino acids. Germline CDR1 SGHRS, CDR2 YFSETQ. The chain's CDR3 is CASSRQFQGETQYF. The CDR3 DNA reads TGCGCCAGCAGCCGCCAGTTCCAGGGGGAGACCCAGTACTTC.

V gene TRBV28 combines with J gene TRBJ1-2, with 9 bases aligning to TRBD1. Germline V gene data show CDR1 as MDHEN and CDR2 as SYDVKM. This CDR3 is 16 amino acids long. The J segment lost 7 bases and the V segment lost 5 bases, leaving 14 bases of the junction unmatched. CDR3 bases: TGTGCCAGCAGTCAGGGACAGGGTCTTGTGTTAGGTGGCTACACCTTC. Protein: CASSQGQGLVLGGYTF.

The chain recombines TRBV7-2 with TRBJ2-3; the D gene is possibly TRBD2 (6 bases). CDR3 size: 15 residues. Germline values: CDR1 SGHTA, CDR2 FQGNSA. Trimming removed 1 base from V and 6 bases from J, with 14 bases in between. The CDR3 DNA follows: TGTGCCAGCAGCTTAGAAGCACTAGCCCGGGATACGCAGTATTTT. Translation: CASSLEALARDTQYF.

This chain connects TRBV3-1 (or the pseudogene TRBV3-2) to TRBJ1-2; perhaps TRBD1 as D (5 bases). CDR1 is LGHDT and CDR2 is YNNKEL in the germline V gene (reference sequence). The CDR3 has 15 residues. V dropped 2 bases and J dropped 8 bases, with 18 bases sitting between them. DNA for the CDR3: TGTGCCAGCAGCCAATCAATTGGAGGGGACGGAGGCTACACCTTC. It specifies CASSQSIGGDGGYTF.

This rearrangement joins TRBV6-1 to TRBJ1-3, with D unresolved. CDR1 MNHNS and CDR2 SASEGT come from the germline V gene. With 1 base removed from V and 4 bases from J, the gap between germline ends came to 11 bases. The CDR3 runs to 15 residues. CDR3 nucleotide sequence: TGTGCCAGCAGTGAAGGGAGGGTTGCGGGAAACACCATATATTTT. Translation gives CASSEGRVAGNTIYF.

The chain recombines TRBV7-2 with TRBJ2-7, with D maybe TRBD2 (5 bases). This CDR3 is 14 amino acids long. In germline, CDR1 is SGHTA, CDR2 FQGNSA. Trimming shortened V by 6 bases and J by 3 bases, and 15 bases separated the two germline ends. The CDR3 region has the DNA TGTGCCAGCAGATCTTCGGGGTCCCTCTACGAGCAGTACTTC. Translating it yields CASRSSGSLYEQYF.

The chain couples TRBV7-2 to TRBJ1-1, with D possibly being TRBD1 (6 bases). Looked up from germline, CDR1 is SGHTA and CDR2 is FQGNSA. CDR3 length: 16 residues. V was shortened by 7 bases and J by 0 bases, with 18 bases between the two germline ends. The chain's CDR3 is CASTEGGAYLNTEAFF. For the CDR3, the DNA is TGTGCCAGCACCGAGGGGGGGGCGTATCTGAACACTGAAGCTTTCTTT.

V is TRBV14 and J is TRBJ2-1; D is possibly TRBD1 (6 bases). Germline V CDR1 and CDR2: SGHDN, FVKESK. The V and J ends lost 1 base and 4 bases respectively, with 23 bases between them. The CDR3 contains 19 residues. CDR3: CASSQGVDSPVFIYNEQFF. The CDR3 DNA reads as TGTGCCAGCAGCCAAGGAGTGGACAGTCCGGTTTTCATTTACAATGAGCAGTTCTTC.

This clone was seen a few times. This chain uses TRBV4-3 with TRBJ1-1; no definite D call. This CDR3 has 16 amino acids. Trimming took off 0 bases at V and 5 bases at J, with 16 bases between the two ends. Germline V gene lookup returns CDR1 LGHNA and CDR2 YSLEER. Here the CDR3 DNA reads TGCGCCAGCAGCCAAGATCAGCCGGGGTCGGGTACTGAAGCTTTCTTT. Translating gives CASSQDQPGSGTEAFF.

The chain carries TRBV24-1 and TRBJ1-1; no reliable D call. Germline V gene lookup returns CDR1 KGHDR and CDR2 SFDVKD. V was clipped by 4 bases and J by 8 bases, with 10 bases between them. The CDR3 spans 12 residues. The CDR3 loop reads CATSEAVGEAFF. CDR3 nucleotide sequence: TGTGCCACCAGTGAGGCAGTGGGCGAAGCTTTCTTT.

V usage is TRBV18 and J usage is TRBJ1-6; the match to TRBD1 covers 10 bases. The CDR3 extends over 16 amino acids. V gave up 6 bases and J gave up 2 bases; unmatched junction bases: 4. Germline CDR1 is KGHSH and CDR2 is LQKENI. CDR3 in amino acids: CASSRQGAAYNSPLHF. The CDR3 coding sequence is TGTGCCAGCTCTCGACAGGGGGCGGCCTATAATTCACCCCTCCACTTT.

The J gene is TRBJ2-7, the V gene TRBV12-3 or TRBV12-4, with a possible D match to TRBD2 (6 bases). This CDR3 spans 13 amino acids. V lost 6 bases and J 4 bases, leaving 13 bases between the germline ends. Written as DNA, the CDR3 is TGTGCCAGCAGCTCCGCGGCGGGATACGAGCAGTACTTC. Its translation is CASSSAAGYEQYF.